Listed here is a single TCR beta chain. What it binds is not known. The record originates from a study of Tregs in tolerant kidney transplant recipients. Study details: Related graft donors supplied nonmyeloablative bone marrow transplants, and mixed chimerism was transient.

Trimming pared 4 bases from V and 4 bases from J, leaving 11 bases between. The CDR3 runs to 14 residues. CDR1 is SGHTA, CDR2 FQGNSA, per germline. This table comes from immunoSEQ multiplex PCR, and its TCRdb copy is limited to in-frame clones, with some not included. The sample records tens of thousands of clones, approximately 90% being singletons. Study findings and constraints: Nucleotide sequences could not be compared across some patients' samples due to primer changes.

The TCR was taken from a human donor who received a combined kidney and bone marrow transplant. Sample: Tregs from blood, taken before the transplant. The rearrangement uses TRBV7-2 and TRBJ1-5, with D possibly TRBD1 on 6 matching bases. For the CDR3, the DNA is TGTGCCAGCAGCTCGACAGGACAGAATCAGCCCCAGCATTTT. It is translated as CASSSTGQNQPQHF.